This TCR beta chain was recovered during a study of cytomegalovirus exposure and HLA in healthy donors. As for the study in general: A later analysis reported the same platform for the roughly 110 validation repertoires and the roughly 700 first-cohort repertoires. General study points: Researchers reported that a few CMV-associated chains were confirmed in vitro as CMV antigen-specific. Rare TCR sequences dominated, though some public TCRs recurred in many donors. Overall, roughly 170 TCR beta chains were annotated as cytomegalovirus-associated.

Germline CDR1 is SNHLY and CDR2 is FYNNEI. V was cut by 1 base and J by 2 bases, with 18 bases left in between. The CDR3 has 18 amino acids. Generated by immunoSEQ multiplex PCR, the TCRdb table keeps only in-frame clones and is missing some. The sample shows 200,000 to 300,000 clones, more than 75% of them seen only once. With respect to this clone: As yet, its antigen is unknown.

The V and J genes are TRBV2 and TRBJ2-1; possibly TRBD1 for D (7 bases). The sample consisted of PBMCs. The clonotype was recovered from a man in his late teens or twenties in good health and CMV-seropositive. The CDR3 region has the DNA TGTGCCAGCAGTGAAGGAGGAGGGGGCGATGGTACCTACAATGAGCAGTTCTTC. As protein: CASSEGGGGDGTYNEQFF.